This TCR beta chain was observed in a study of beta chain features in type 1 diabetes. Findings and limits, study-wide: More deletions and fewer insertions at VDJ junctions were found in patients with type 1 diabetes. For cells with high TCR expression, cDNA sequencing could yield over-representation. Among patients with Type 1 diabetes, TCRB CDR3s were moderately but significantly shorter in every one of the four CD4+ subsets. In patients and controls equally, PCR might favor templates that are shorter.

The length of the CDR3 is 19 residues. The V segment lost 3 bases and the J segment 1 base; nucleotides outside the gene matches: 12. Germline-derived CDR1 and CDR2 are KGHSH and LQKENI. The isolated RNA, all of it, was reverse transcribed, so expressed TCRB transcripts were what got sequenced. Sequencing was performed with immunoSEQ multiplex PCR; in TCRdb, only in-frame clones are kept and a portion is missing. The sample lists a few hundred thousand clones, over 8.5% occurring once. Researchers reported sorting CD4+ naive, central memory, regulatory and stem cell-like memory cells via CD45RO/CCR7/CD25/CD127/CD95/CD27. For this clone: Its specificity is not known.

The chain employs TRBV18 and TRBJ2-6; TRBD2 agrees at 7 bases. The source material was central memory CD4+ T cells from blood. The sequence was obtained from a man aged 25-45 years with type 1 diabetes. The CDR3 DNA reads TGTGCCAGCTCACCCGGGACTATTCTTCTACGGTCTGGGGCCAACGTCCTGACTTTC. Protein product: CASSPGTILLRSGANVLTF.